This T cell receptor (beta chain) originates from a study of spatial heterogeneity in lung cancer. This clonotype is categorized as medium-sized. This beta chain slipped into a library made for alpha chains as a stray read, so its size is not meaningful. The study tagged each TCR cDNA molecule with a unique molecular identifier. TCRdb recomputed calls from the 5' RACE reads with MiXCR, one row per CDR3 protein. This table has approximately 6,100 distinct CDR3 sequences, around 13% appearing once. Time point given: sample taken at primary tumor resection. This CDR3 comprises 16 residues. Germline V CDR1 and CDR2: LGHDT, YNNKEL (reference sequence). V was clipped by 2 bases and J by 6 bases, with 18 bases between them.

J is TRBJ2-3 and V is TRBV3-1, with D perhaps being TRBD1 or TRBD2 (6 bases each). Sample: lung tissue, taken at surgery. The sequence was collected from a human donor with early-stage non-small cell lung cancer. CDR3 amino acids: CASSQFSRGVSDTQYF. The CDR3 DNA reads TGTGCCAGCAGCCAATTTTCGAGGGGGGTTTCGGATACGCAGTATTTT.